Sequencing of this TCR beta chain was carried out in a study of T cells in Graves' hyperthyroidism and ophthalmopathy (dated by TCRdb to 2018 to 2020). Study-wide context: Peripheral blood was sampled at the time of initial diagnosis, prior to any treatment. Whether ophthalmopathy could be predicted prospectively was tested in an independent validation cohort made up of 18 to 20 hyperthyroidism patients plus 17 patients who later progressed to ophthalmopathy. After sampling, hyperthyroidism patients received methimazole starting at 30 mg daily, and ophthalmopathy patients received high-dose intravenous methylprednisolone. To identify TCR V-J signatures that set the groups apart, the researchers used a discovery cohort of 100 patients, made up of roughly 45 with Graves' ophthalmopathy and about 60 with stable Graves' hyperthyroidism. In roughly six Graves' hyperthyroidism patients, the study also compared T-cell repertoires from thyroid tissue with T-cell repertoires from blood. TCR Vbeta CDR3 sequencing of 120 to 150 peripheral blood samples (roughly 43 ophthalmopathy, about 74 hyperthyroidism and 17 progressor patients) is reported in the paper. The approximately 100 discovery patients were divided at random into training and test sets in a 7:3 ratio.

TCR beta CDR3 regions were amplified from RNA transcripts. For the first round of RT-PCR on the TCR CDR3, the HTBI primer set was used together with the Qiagen OneStep RT-PCR kit. The libraries were constructed in a second round of multiplex PCR and then size-selected and purified. Paired-end sequencing of the libraries was performed with 100 bp reads on an Illumina HiSeq2000. Per the original workflow: Raw data were processed with SOAPnuke, discarding reads with adapters, uncalled bases, mean Phred below 15, or no exact constant-primer or identifier match. High-quality paired reads were merged using COPE v1.2.5, and each unique nucleotide sequence was defined as a clonotype. MiTCR v1.1 was used to align clonotypes to the IMGT TRBV, TRBD and TRBJ reference segments. Analysis was restricted to V-J combinations with a frequency above 0.0001, which covered approximately 99% of repertoires. A TCS score was defined as the ratio between F50 (clonal expansion) and ExV (chaos), using BLOSUM62-based TCRdist between CDR3 peptides within each V-J. Welch's t-statistics and random forest reduced approximately 520 V-J features to 13, which were used in a naive Bayes classifier (R e1071). TCRdb trimmed the raw reads at Q25, called clones with MiXCR and kept productive beta chains. Identical CDR3 protein sequences are pooled into one entry, listed with their most common genes and DNA. V and J calls and clone size were set by TCRdb, not the authors. A total of about 590,000 distinct CDR3 sequences appear in this sample, 15% to 18% of them only once. Of the sample, about 7% falls within the top ten clones.

Here is what the overall study found, with its caveats: Most expanded thyroid clonotypes (frequency above 0.001) were also detected in blood, a finding suggesting that blood repertoires may reflect thyroid immune responses. In validation, the model predicted progression to ophthalmopathy a median of roughly 6.5 months before onset, with 65% to 71% sensitivity and about 72% specificity. Ophthalmopathy was separated from stable hyperthyroidism by a 13 V-J signature model, with around 88% sensitivity and 81% to 82% specificity obtained in cross-validation and 80%/75% obtained in testing. No statistical method was used to fix the sample size in advance, and group allocation was not hidden from the investigators.

A word on this clonotype: Its antigen is unknown. A junction boundary mismatches the germline segment, possibly from a read error.

A patient counted as having stable Graves' hyperthyroidism if no progression to ophthalmopathy occurred over 18 months of follow-up. Hyperthyroidism patients were newly diagnosed, with disease duration under 2 months, and aged 18 to 65 years. Exclusion was applied to patients with uncontrolled infections, other autoimmune diseases, pregnancy or lactation. Diagnoses were based on clinical symptoms, serum thyroxine and TRAb, thyroid ultrasound and orbital computed tomography. PBMCs were isolated from about 10 ml of fresh peripheral blood by Ficoll-Paque density gradient centrifugation. Trizol reagent was used to extract total RNA, and RNA quality was then checked on an Agilent 2100 Bioanalyzer. The sequencing input was blood. The clonotype originates from a woman under 40 with Graves' hyperthyroidism.

The DNA sequence follows: TGCAGTGCTAGAGGGAACACCGGGGGGCTGTTTTTT. Its product reads: CSARGNTGGLFF. The chain was built from TRBV20-1 and TRBJ2-2, and TRBD2 may be the D gene, going by 6 matching bases. The CDR3 holds 12 amino acids from the cysteine to the phenylalanine. Only CDR3 DNA remains: 36 bases, in frame from the first base. In the germline V gene (reference sequence), CDR1 corresponds to DFQATT and CDR2 to SNEGSKA.